One sample yielded the 20 T cell receptor beta chains listed below, sequenced in a study of blood T cell repertoires in COVID-19. Assay: immunoSEQ multiplex PCR; the TCRdb copy retains only in-frame clones and omits some. Among hundreds of thousands of clones listed, roughly 87% were seen once. The sequencing sample was made of PBMCs or T cells enriched from blood (not recorded which). Receptors were obtained from a woman aged 18-30 years who had recovered from COVID-19.

V gene TRBV28 combines with J gene TRBJ1-6; no clear D gene. CDR3 length: 14 amino acids. The germline gives CDR1 MDHEN, CDR2 SYDVKM. V was clipped by 6 bases and J by 4 bases, with 10 bases between them. The CDR3 region has the DNA TGTGCCAGCAGCCCCCCCCCATATAATTCACCCCTCCACTTT. Translating it yields CASSPPPYNSPLHF.

The J gene is TRBJ1-1, the V gene TRBV5-4; weak D call: TRBD1 (5 bases). The length of the CDR3 is 15 residues. Germline-derived CDR1 and CDR2 are SGHNT and YYREEE (reference sequence). V was pared by 4 bases and J by 0 bases, with 13 bases between. CDR3 sequence reads: CASSPARGLNTEAFF. The CDR3, as DNA: TGTGCCAGCAGCCCTGCTAGGGGTTTGAACACTGAAGCTTTCTTT.

J is TRBJ1-6 and V is TRBV7-9; D is perhaps TRBD1 (6 bases). Germline CDR1 SEHNR, CDR2 FQNEAQ (reference sequence). With 3 bases removed from V and 9 bases from J, the gap between germline ends came to 15 bases. The CDR3 sequence is 15 residues long. The CDR3 nucleotides are TGTGCCAGCAGCTTTTCGACAGGAGTGGCTTCACCCCTCCACTTT. Protein product: CASSFSTGVASPLHF. Full variable domain (outside the CDR3, taken from reference TRBV7-9 and TRBJ1-6): DTGVSQNPRHKITKRGQNVTFRCDPISEHNRLYWYRQTLGQGPEFLTYFQNEAQLEKSRLLSDRFSAERPKGSFSTLEIQRTEQGDSAMYLCASSFSTGVASPLHFGNGTRLTVT.

This chain joins TRBV2 and TRBJ1-1; possibly TRBD1 for D (5 bases). Trimming left V 2 bases short and J 2 bases short, with 9 bases between. The CDR3 runs to 14 residues. The germline CDR1 and CDR2 sequences are SNHLY and FYNNEI. In DNA, the CDR3 is TGTGCCAGCAGTGAAAGGACACCCAACACTGAAGCTTTCTTT. As protein: CASSERTPNTEAFF. The entire variable domain, with the rest obtained from reference TRBV2 and TRBJ1-1, is as follows: EPEVTQTPSHQVTQMGQEVILRCVPISNHLYFYWYRQILGQKVEFLVSFYNNEISEKSEIFDDQFSVERPDGSNFTLKIRSTKLEDSAMYFCASSERTPNTEAFFGQGTRLTVV.

As to this clone: Other DNA sequences from this sample encode an identical CDR3 as well. The rearrangement joins TRBV19 to TRBJ2-7, with 7 bases fitting TRBD2. The CDR3 is 14 residues long. V dropped 3 bases and J dropped 0; count of bases not matched to a gene: 2. Germline CDR1 reads LNHDA; CDR2 reads SQIVND (reference sequence). CDR3 protein: CASSIAGASYEQYF. CDR3 in DNA: TGTGCCAGTAGTATCGCGGGAGCCTCCTACGAGCAGTACTTC.

This clone occurred once. This rearrangement joins TRBV25-1 to TRBJ1-3; D may be TRBD1 (5 bases). The germline V gene has CDR1 MGHDK and CDR2 SYGVNS. The CDR3 consists of 14 residues. V dropped 6 bases and J dropped 4 bases, with 13 bases sitting between them. The CDR3 reads CASRPRVAGNTIYF. The DNA for the CDR3 is TGTGCCAGCAGGCCCAGGGTCGCCGGAAACACCATATATTTT.

The gene calls are TRBV28 and TRBJ1-3, with TRBD1 matching 7 bases. V trimming: 1 base; J trimming: 2 bases; junction bases outside the gene matches: 2. This CDR3 is 15 amino acids long. CDR1 and CDR2 from the germline V gene are MDHEN and SYDVKM. CDR3 protein: CASSLLTGTGNTIYF. The CDR3 DNA sequence: TGTGCCAGCAGTTTATTGACAGGGACTGGAAACACCATATATTTT. Complete variable domain (other parts from reference TRBV28 and TRBJ1-3): DVKVTQSSRYLVKRTGEKVFLECVQDMDHENMFWYRQDPGLGLRLIYFSYDVKMKEKGDIPEGYSVSREKKERFSLILESASTNQTSMYLCASSLLTGTGNTIYFGEGSWLTVV.

The chain has TRBV3-1 (or the pseudogene TRBV3-2) and TRBJ1-1; TRBD1 might be the D (6 bases). There are 17 residues in the CDR3. Trimming left V 1 base short and J 8 bases short, with 23 bases between. CDR1 is LGHDT and CDR2 is YNNKEL in the germline V gene (reference sequence). The CDR3 protein is CASSQGGRGPANSEAFF. The CDR3 DNA reads TGTGCCAGCAGCCAAGGCGGCAGGGGCCCCGCCAATTCCGAAGCTTTCTTT.

This clone was seen only once. The chain links TRBV28 to TRBJ1-6, with TRBD1 matching over 7 bases. With 2 bases clipped from V and 6 bases from J, the junction kept 4 bases outside the gene matches. CDR1 MDHEN and CDR2 SYDVKM come from the germline V gene. The CDR3 extends over 15 amino acids. The CDR3 sequence: CASSLQTGINSPLHF. Here the CDR3 DNA reads TGTGCCAGCAGTTTACAGACAGGGATTAATTCACCCCTCCACTTT.

The V and J genes are TRBV19 and TRBJ2-7, with TRBD1 matching over 7 bases. The CDR3 has 15 amino acids. CDR1 is LNHDA and CDR2 is SQIVND in the germline V gene (reference sequence). With V trimmed by 5 bases and J by 6 bases, 13 bases remained unmatched. The CDR3 region is CASSPTATGLREQYF. CDR3 DNA sequence: TGTGCCAGTAGTCCGACGGCGACAGGGCTACGCGAGCAGTACTTC.

CDR3 coding DNA: TGTGCCAGCAGCTTAGATGGGACAGGGGTACGCGAGCAGTACTTC. As protein: CASSLDGTGVREQYF. The rearrangement links TRBV7-2 to TRBJ2-7, with 10 bases that match TRBD1. CDR3 length equals 15 residues. CDR1 and CDR2 from the germline V gene are SGHTA and FQGNSA. V shed 1 base and J 6 bases; nucleotides not matched to a gene: 6.

The genes are TRBV6-1 and TRBJ1-5; no clear D gene. The germline V gene has CDR1 MNHNS and CDR2 SASEGT. CDR3 length: 16 residues. Trimming removed 4 bases at V and 1 base at J, with 14 bases between. In nucleotides, the CDR3 is TGTGCCAGCAGTGCCCTACCCGTCTGGAGCAATCAGCCCCAGCATTTT. As protein: CASSALPVWSNQPQHF.

The rearrangement links TRBV7-2 to TRBJ2-1; 7 bases are a match to TRBD2. J was trimmed by 8 bases and V by 0 bases; bases with no gene match: 4. Germline loops: CDR1 SGHTA, CDR2 FQGNSA. The CDR3 length is 14 residues. The DNA of the CDR3 is TGTGCCAGCAGCTTAGCGGGAGGGGCTGATGAGCAGTTCTTC. This gives the protein CASSLAGGADEQFF.

This clone is a singleton in its sample. The rearrangement uses TRBV5-1 and TRBJ2-5; TRBD2 agrees at 8 bases. The length of the CDR3 is 16 residues. CDR1 is SGHRS, CDR2 YFSETQ, per germline. After removal of 4 bases from V and 4 bases from J, the junction contained 12 bases not matched to a gene. CDR3 residues: CASSGSREALGETQYF. CDR3 bases: TGCGCCAGCAGCGGTTCGCGGGAGGCCCTAGGAGAGACCCAGTACTTC.

This rearrangement joins TRBV7-3 to TRBJ2-3; 8 positions agree with TRBD2. Germline V CDR1 and CDR2: SGHTA, FQGTGA. This CDR3 region has 16 residues. The trim removed 5 bases at V and 3 bases at J, leaving 10 bases unmatched. CDR3 DNA: TGTGCCAGCAGCGGGGGTAGCGGGGTCTCGACAGATACGCAGTATTTT. It codes for CASSGGSGVSTDTQYF. The entire variable domain, with the rest obtained from reference TRBV7-3 and TRBJ2-3, is as follows: GAGVSQTPSNKVTEKGKYVELRCDPISGHTALYWYRQSLGQGPEFLIYFQGTGAADDSGLPNDRFFAVRPEGSVSTLKIQRTERGDSAVYLCASSGGSGVSTDTQYFGPGTRLTVL.

This sequence joins TRBV28 and TRBJ1-1; D call uncertain. V was clipped by 5 bases and J by 5 bases, with 6 bases between them. The CDR3 covers 11 residues. Germline V gives CDR1 MDHEN, CDR2 SYDVKM. The CDR3 region is CASSVVTEAFF. CDR3 nucleotides: TGTGCCAGCAGTGTCGTTACTGAAGCTTTCTTT.

The genes are TRBV28 and TRBJ2-4, with 10 bases aligning to TRBD2. J lost 6 bases, V lost 5 bases, and 10 bases had no gene match. Per germline, CDR1 MDHEN and CDR2 SYDVKM. This CDR3 has 16 amino acids. The CDR3 DNA follows: TGTGCCAGCAGTCAGACAGGTAGCGGGGGGCCAAACATTCAGTACTTC. The encoded protein is CASSQTGSGGPNIQYF.

This chain links TRBV15 with TRBJ1-5; 8 bases agree with TRBD1. The trim removed 0 bases at V and 0 bases at J, leaving 7 bases unmatched. Germline values: CDR1 LNHNV, CDR2 YYDKDF (reference sequence). The CDR3 runs 18 residues. The CDR3 region has the DNA TGTGCCACCAGCAGAGATCTGGGACAGGTTTATAGCAATCAGCCCCAGCATTTT. It specifies CATSRDLGQVYSNQPQHF.

This chain links TRBV5-5 with TRBJ1-1; 8 positions agree with TRBD1. The CDR3 runs 18 residues. The V and J ends lost 4 bases and 3 bases, in that order; junction bases with no gene match: 17. Germline CDR1 reads SGHKS; CDR2 reads YYEKEE (reference sequence). CDR3 sequence reads: CASSGGQVVDFSYTEAFF. CDR3 DNA: TGTGCCAGCAGCGGGGGACAGGTTGTTGATTTTAGCTACACTGAAGCTTTCTTT. Complete variable domain (other parts from reference TRBV5-5 and TRBJ1-1): DAGVTQSPTHLIKTRGQQVTLRCSPISGHKSVSWYQQVLGQGPQFIFQYYEKEERGRGNFPDRFSARQFPNYSSELNVNALLLGDSALYLCASSGGQVVDFSYTEAFFGQGTRLTVV.

J is TRBJ2-6 and V is TRBV7-2, with 7 positions matching TRBD2. J was trimmed by 3 bases and V by 5 bases; bases with no gene match: 10. The length of the CDR3 is 17 residues. Germline V lookup: CDR1 SGHTA, CDR2 FQGNSA. The CDR3: CASSLGSGIFGANVLTF. CDR3 sequence (DNA): TGTGCCAGCAGCCTAGGGAGCGGGATCTTTGGGGCCAACGTCCTGACTTTC. The full variable domain, rest sourced from reference TRBV7-2 and TRBJ2-6, is GAGVSQSPSNKVTEKGKDVELRCDPISGHTALYWYRQSLGQGLEFLIYFQGNSAPDKSGLPSDRFSAERTGGSVSTLTIQRTQQEDSAVYLCASSLGSGIFGANVLTFGAGSRLTVL.